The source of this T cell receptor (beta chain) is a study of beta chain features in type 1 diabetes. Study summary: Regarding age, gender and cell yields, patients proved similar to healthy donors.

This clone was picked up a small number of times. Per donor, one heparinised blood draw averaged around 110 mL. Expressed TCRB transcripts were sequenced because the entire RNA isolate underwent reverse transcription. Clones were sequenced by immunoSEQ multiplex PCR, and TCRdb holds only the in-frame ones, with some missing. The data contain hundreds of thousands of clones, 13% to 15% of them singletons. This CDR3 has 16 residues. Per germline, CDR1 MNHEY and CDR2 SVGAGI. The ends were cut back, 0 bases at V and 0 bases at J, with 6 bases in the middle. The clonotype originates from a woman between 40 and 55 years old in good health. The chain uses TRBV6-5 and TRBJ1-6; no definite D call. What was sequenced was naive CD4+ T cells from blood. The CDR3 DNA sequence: TGTGCCAGCAGTTACTCGAGGGTCTCCTATAATTCACCCCTCCACTTT. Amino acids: CASSYSRVSYNSPLHF.